This entry lists 30 T cell receptor beta chains sequenced from one sample in a study of shared clonotypes between healthy human individuals. Only in-frame clones appear in the TCRdb table, and some are missing; sequencing was by immunoSEQ multiplex PCR. The table lists about 1,900,000 clones, roughly 95% of them singletons, with more than 0.9% in the top ten. Positively selected for CCR7, the CD45RO-negative cells used as naive CD8 cells excluded terminally differentiated effector memory CD45RA+ cells. Sequenced input: naive CD8+ T cells sorted from blood. The receptors come from a man in his late teens or twenties in good health.

The chain has TRBV4-1 and TRBJ1-1; 9 nucleotides match TRBD1. V shed 4 bases and J 4 bases; nucleotides not matched to a gene: 7. This CDR3 region has 15 residues. Germline V gives CDR1 MGHRA, CDR2 YSYEKL. The CDR3 spells CASSRTGQGSTEAFF. In nucleotides, the CDR3 is TGCGCCAGCAGCCGGACTGGACAGGGGAGCACTGAAGCTTTCTTT.

The chain joins TRBV27 to TRBJ1-2; 9 nucleotides agree with TRBD1. The length of the CDR3 is 17 residues. J was trimmed by 8 bases and V by 4 bases; bases with no gene match: 17. Germline V gene data show CDR1 as MNHEY and CDR2 as SMNVEV (reference sequence). CDR3 in amino acids: CASSSIGPGQGEGGYTF. Here the CDR3 DNA reads TGTGCCAGCAGTTCGATAGGGCCGGGACAGGGAGAAGGGGGCTACACCTTC.

The rearrangement uses TRBV28 and TRBJ1-5; D unresolved. V shed 4 bases and J shed 5 bases, with 12 bases lying between them. CDR3 length: 14 amino acids. In germline, CDR1 is MDHEN, CDR2 SYDVKM. The CDR3 protein is CASSSLSSHQPQHF. Written as DNA, the CDR3 is TGTGCCAGCAGTTCCCTCTCGAGCCATCAGCCCCAGCATTTT.

On this clone: This clone may be a read error of a much larger clone one base away. Other DNA variants within this sample encode the same CDR3. J is TRBJ2-7 and V is TRBV7-8; D is unresolved. The V and J ends lost 0 bases and 0 bases respectively, with 3 bases between them. In germline, CDR1 is SGHVS, CDR2 FQNEAQ. This CDR3 region has 13 residues. The CDR3, as DNA: TGTGCCAGCAGCTTAGCCAGCTCCTACGAGCAGTACTTC. It translates to CASSLASSYEQYF.

V is TRBV5-8 and J is TRBJ2-7; TRBD2 might be the D (6 bases). V dropped 2 bases and J dropped 3 bases, with 18 bases sitting between them. Per the germline V gene, CDR1 is SGHTS and CDR2 is YDEGEE. The CDR3 runs to 16 residues. In DNA, the CDR3 is TGTGCCAGCAGCTTAGCGGGCGAAAACCTTATCTACGAGCAGTACTTC. Its protein is CASSLAGENLIYEQYF.

The V and J genes are TRBV7-9 and TRBJ2-1; D is uncertain. The V gene lost 1 base and the J gene lost 10 bases, with 5 bases spanning the gap. The germline V gene has CDR1 SEHNR and CDR2 FQNEAQ (reference sequence). The CDR3 runs to 11 residues. CDR3 DNA sequence: TGTGCCAGCAGCTTAGGCAAGGAGCAGTTCTTC. Amino acid sequence: CASSLGKEQFF.

The sample holds a few counts of this clone. The V call is TRBV29-1, the J call TRBJ2-1; either TRBD1 or TRBD2 may fit D (5 bases each). Germline V gives CDR1 SQVTM, CDR2 ANQGSEA. Trimming removed 5 bases at V and 4 bases at J, with 15 bases between. This CDR3 comprises 14 residues. The CDR3 DNA sequence: TGCAGCGTTCCCCGAGGGCGACAGTACAATGAGCAGTTCTTC. Amino acid sequence: CSVPRGRQYNEQFF.

The V call is TRBV7-2, the J call TRBJ2-2, with TRBD2 matching 10 bases. The CDR3 has 18 residues. CDR1 is SGHTA and CDR2 is FQGNSA in the germline V gene. Trimming took 4 bases from V and 7 from J; bases not matched to a gene: 15. The CDR3 bases are TGTGCCAGCAGCTATCCACCGGGACTAGCGTTGAGGAACGGGGAGCTGTTTTTT. Its protein product is CASSYPPGLALRNGELFF.

This chain connects TRBV30 to TRBJ2-3, with D maybe TRBD2 (5 bases). This CDR3 contains 14 residues. V was pared by 5 bases and J by 0 bases, with 12 bases between. Germline V gives CDR1 GTSNPN, CDR2 SVGIG (reference sequence). The CDR3 loop is CAWAVGVSTDTQYF. CDR3 DNA: TGTGCCTGGGCGGTCGGGGTTAGCACAGATACGCAGTATTTT.

The V gene is TRBV10-1, the J gene TRBJ2-5; D is ambiguous. The CDR3 extends over 15 amino acids. In germline, CDR1 is WNHNN, CDR2 SYGVQD (reference sequence). V dropped 3 bases and J dropped 5 bases, with 16 bases sitting between them. This chain's CDR3 is CASSEGRNGLETQYF. The DNA for the CDR3 is TGCGCCAGCAGTGAAGGGCGGAACGGGTTGGAGACCCAGTACTTC.

As for this clone: The same CDR3 is also encoded by other DNA sequences in this sample. The chain has TRBV28 and TRBJ2-7; 8 nucleotides match TRBD2. Germline CDR1 is MDHEN and CDR2 is SYDVKM. After removal of 3 bases from V and 3 bases from J, the junction contained 4 bases not matched to a gene. This CDR3 contains 14 residues. The CDR3 reads CASSFRGGYYEQYF. The CDR3 DNA sequence: TGTGCCAGCAGTTTTCGGGGGGGATACTACGAGCAGTACTTC.

The chain uses TRBV6-5 and TRBJ1-1; unclear D gene. V lost 7 bases and J 5 bases, leaving 14 bases between the germline ends. Per germline, CDR1 MNHEY and CDR2 SVGAGI. The CDR3 contains 13 residues. The CDR3 is CASNTAVLTEAFF. CDR3 nucleotide sequence: TGTGCCAGCAATACCGCTGTGTTGACTGAAGCTTTCTTT.

The rearrangement links TRBV27 to TRBJ1-5, with 9 bases that match TRBD1. The CDR3 length is 14 residues. The V gene's germline CDR1 is MNHEY and CDR2 SMNVEV (reference sequence). The V segment lost 6 bases and the J segment 7 bases; nucleotides outside the gene matches: 7. The CDR3 is CASRQTGGGQPQHF. DNA for the CDR3: TGTGCCAGCAGGCAGACAGGGGGTGGCCAGCCCCAGCATTTT.

This chain joins TRBV5-1 and TRBJ2-1; no clear D gene. The CDR3 is made up of 13 amino acids. Germline V CDR1 and CDR2: SGHRS, YFSETQ. V lost 2 bases and J lost 7, with 10 bases in between. CDR3 sequence: CASSFLPENEQFF. CDR3 nucleotides: TGCGCCAGCAGCTTTTTACCGGAAAATGAGCAGTTCTTC.

On this clone: Other DNA sequences from this sample encode an identical CDR3 as well. The rearrangement uses TRBV6-5 and TRBJ1-1; no definite D call. CDR1 is MNHEY, CDR2 SVGAGI, per germline. Trimming cost V 1 base and J 4 bases, with 7 bases left between them. There are 13 residues in the CDR3. For the CDR3, the DNA is TGTGCCAGCAGTTACTACGGCGGCACTGAAGCTTTCTTT. It codes for CASSYYGGTEAFF.

The V gene is TRBV5-6, the J gene TRBJ2-5; no reliable D call. Deletions cut 3 bases from V and 2 bases from J, with 11 bases between. The germline gives CDR1 SGHDT, CDR2 YYEEEE. The CDR3 is 14 residues long. In nucleotides, the CDR3 is TGTGCCAGCAGCTGGGGTGGGAAACAAGAGACCCAGTACTTC. Translating gives CASSWGGKQETQYF.

A note on this clone: The same CDR3 arises from other DNA sequences in this sample as well. J is TRBJ1-1 and V is TRBV30; D is unclear. From germline, CDR1 is GTSNPN and CDR2 SVGIG (reference sequence). V gave up 5 bases and J gave up 4 bases, with 8 bases separating them. The CDR3 runs to 11 residues. The CDR3 DNA sequence: TGTGCCTGGTCTTCGGGCACTGAAGCTTTCTTT. As protein: CAWSSGTEAFF.

The rearrangement joins TRBV5-6 to TRBJ2-5; 11 nucleotides match TRBD2. The ends lost 1 base at V and 5 bases at J; junction bases unmatched: 4. The length of the CDR3 is 15 residues. From germline, CDR1 is SGHDT and CDR2 YYEEEE. DNA of the CDR3: TGTGCCAGCAGCTTGTTCTCTAGCGGGGGGGAGACCCAGTACTTC. This gives the protein CASSLFSSGGETQYF.

This chain connects TRBV12-5 to TRBJ2-7; D ambiguous. The CDR3 totals 14 residues. V dropped 3 bases and J dropped 0 bases, with 9 bases sitting between them. Looked up from germline, CDR1 is LGHNT and CDR2 is FRNRAP. CDR3: CASGFDGSSYEQYF. In DNA form, the CDR3 reads TGTGCTAGTGGTTTCGATGGAAGCTCCTACGAGCAGTACTTC.

Regarding this clone: The sample has other DNA sequences that encode this CDR3 too. V gene TRBV2 combines with J gene TRBJ2-2; TRBD2 matches 11 bases. This CDR3 contains 15 residues. The germline V gene has CDR1 SNHLY and CDR2 FYNNEI. V gave up 8 bases and J gave up 2 bases; unmatched junction bases: 4. CDR3 region: CASSRLAGNTGELFF. The CDR3 nucleotides read TGTGCCAGCTCCAGACTAGCGGGAAACACCGGGGAGCTGTTTTTT.

This rearrangement joins TRBV4-3 to TRBJ2-7, with a tentative D call TRBD2 (5 bases). Deletions cut 0 bases from V and 2 bases from J, with 14 bases between. The CDR3 contains 16 residues. Germline V gene data show CDR1 as LGHNA and CDR2 as YSLEER. The CDR3 protein is CASSQDEGSLTYEQYF. The CDR3 nucleotides read TGCGCCAGCAGCCAAGATGAAGGGAGCCTGACCTACGAGCAGTACTTC.

The V and J genes are TRBV28 and TRBJ2-3; possible D gene TRBD2, 6 bases. Germline loops: CDR1 MDHEN, CDR2 SYDVKM. This CDR3 region has 15 residues. V lost 2 bases, J lost 1 base, and 10 bases lay in between. The CDR3 DNA is TGTGCCAGCAGTTTAATAGCGGAGGGCACAGATACGCAGTATTTT. Translation gives CASSLIAEGTDTQYF.

The J gene is TRBJ2-5, the V gene TRBV7-6, with D possibly matching TRBD2 (5 bases). The ends were cut back, 1 base at V and 3 bases at J, with 12 bases in the middle. CDR1 is SGHVS, CDR2 FNYEAQ, per germline. The length of the CDR3 is 15 residues. The CDR3: CASSLVLIGEETQYF. In nucleotides, the CDR3 is TGTGCCAGCAGCTTAGTCTTGATCGGGGAAGAGACCCAGTACTTC.

On this clone itself: This sample includes further DNA sequences coding for the same CDR3. This chain connects TRBV13 to TRBJ1-1, with a possible D match to TRBD1 (6 bases). Between the trimmed V and J ends, which lost 4 bases and 5 bases, there was a span of 11 bases. Germline CDR1 PRHDT, CDR2 FYEKMQ (reference sequence). CDR3 length: 13 amino acids. The CDR3 protein is CASSSTGNTEAFF. The CDR3 coding sequence is TGTGCCAGCAGCTCAACAGGGAATACTGAAGCTTTCTTT.

CDR3: CASSSGGNSGNTIYF. CDR3 in DNA: TGTGCCAGCAGTTCGGGTGGGAACTCTGGAAACACCATATATTTT. The V gene is TRBV27, the J gene TRBJ1-3; D uncertain. Germline V gene lookup returns CDR1 MNHEY and CDR2 SMNVEV (reference sequence). The CDR3 contains 15 residues. The V end was cut by 4 bases, the J end by 0 bases, with 10 bases between.

The rearrangement joins TRBV2 to TRBJ2-7; TRBD2 is a possible D gene (6 bases). This CDR3 region has 14 residues. Germline V gene data show CDR1 as SNHLY and CDR2 as FYNNEI. Trimming pared 7 bases from V and 1 base from J, leaving 14 bases between. CDR3 nucleotide sequence: TGTGCCAGCACCGACCGGGACTTTTCCTACGAGCAGTACTTC. It codes for CASTDRDFSYEQYF.

V is TRBV2 and J is TRBJ2-7, with D perhaps assigned TRBD1 or TRBD2 (5 bases each). The germline gives CDR1 SNHLY, CDR2 FYNNEI. The V end lost 7 bases, the J end lost 2 bases, and 21 bases lay between the germline ends. This CDR3 has 16 amino acids. Written as DNA, the CDR3 is TGTGCCAGCATAGAAGAATTACAGCGAGGGGCCTACGAGCAGTACTTC. It specifies CASIEELQRGAYEQYF. Based on the CDR3 plus reference TRBV2 and TRBJ2-7, the full variable domain is EPEVTQTPSHQVTQMGQEVILRCVPISNHLYFYWYRQILGQKVEFLVSFYNNEISEKSEIFDDQFSVERPDGSNFTLKIRSTKLEDSAMYFCASIEELQRGAYEQYFGPGTRLTVT.

The rearrangement joins TRBV6-6 to TRBJ1-1, with a tentative D call TRBD1 (5 bases). Between the trimmed V and J ends, which lost 0 bases and 4 bases, there was a span of 15 bases. The V gene's germline CDR1 is MNHNY and CDR2 SVGAGI (reference sequence). The CDR3 is 16 amino acids. The CDR3 DNA reads as TGTGCCAGCAGTTACTCGTTCGGCCAGGGTAGCACTGAAGCTTTCTTT. This gives the protein CASSYSFGQGSTEAFF.

J is TRBJ1-4 and V is TRBV4-1; a weak D match, TRBD1 (5 bases). The CDR3 is 15 residues long. V shed 1 base and J shed 5 bases, with 11 bases lying between them. The germline V gene encodes CDR1 MGHRA and CDR2 YSYEKL. The CDR3 loop is CASSQGDDMNEKLFF. Here the CDR3 DNA reads TGCGCCAGCAGCCAAGGGGACGACATGAATGAAAAACTGTTTTTT.

The chain couples TRBV7-9 to TRBJ1-2; 11 bases align to TRBD1. The CDR3 totals 16 residues. V shed 4 bases, J shed 1 base, and the junction held 5 bases outside the gene matches. The germline V gene has CDR1 SEHNR and CDR2 FQNEAQ (reference sequence). CDR3 amino acids: CASSSDRGQLNYGYTF. CDR3 in DNA: TGTGCCAGCAGCTCGGACAGGGGGCAACTTAACTATGGCTACACCTTC.